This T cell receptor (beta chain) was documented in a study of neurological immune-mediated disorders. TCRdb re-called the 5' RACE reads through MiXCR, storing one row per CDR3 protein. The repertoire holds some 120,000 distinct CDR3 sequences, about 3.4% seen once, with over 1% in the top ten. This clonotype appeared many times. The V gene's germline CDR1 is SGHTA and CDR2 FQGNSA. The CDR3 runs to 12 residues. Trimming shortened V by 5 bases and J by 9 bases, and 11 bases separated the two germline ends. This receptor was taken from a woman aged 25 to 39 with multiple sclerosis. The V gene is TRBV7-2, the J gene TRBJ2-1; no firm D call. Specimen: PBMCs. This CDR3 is CASSVPGLEQFF. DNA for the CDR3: TGTGCCAGCAGCGTGCCGGGCCTTGAGCAGTTCTTC. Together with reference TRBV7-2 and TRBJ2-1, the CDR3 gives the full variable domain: GAGVSQSPSNKVTEKGKDVELRCDPISGHTALYWYRQSLGQGLEFLIYFQGNSAPDKSGLPSDRFSAERTGGSVSTLTIQRTQQEDSAVYLCASSVPGLEQFFGPGTRLTVL.